The T cell receptor beta chain described here comes from a study of blood T cell repertoires in COVID-19. Trimming cost V 3 bases and J 2 bases, with 8 bases left between them. The CDR3 is 13 amino acids. Germline CDR1 reads LNHDA; CDR2 reads SQIVND (reference sequence). Per the study methods: For nucleated cells, counts were estimated from reference gene primer amplification. The method was immunoSEQ multiplex PCR; TCRdb's version includes in-frame clones alone and lacks a portion of them. For V, J and clone size, that table is used; D and trimming come from the DNA. The sample lists around 140,000 clones, 84% seen once, with 1.1% to 1.5% in the top ten.

This chain connects TRBV19 to TRBJ2-7; D call uncertain. What was sequenced was peripheral blood. The receptor was derived from a man aged 60 to 75 with acute or convalescent COVID-19. CDR3: CASSIKLAYEQYF. The DNA for the CDR3 is TGTGCCAGTAGTATCAAGCTGGCCTACGAGCAGTACTTC.